This TCR beta chain comes out of a study of T cells in Graves' hyperthyroidism and ophthalmopathy (dated by TCRdb to about 2019). The study in broad terms: Peripheral blood samples were taken at the time of initial diagnosis, prior to any treatment. Following sampling, methimazole starting at 30 mg daily was given to hyperthyroidism patients, and high-dose intravenous methylprednisolone was given to ophthalmopathy patients. According to the paper, TCR Vbeta CDR3 sequencing was carried out on 135 peripheral blood samples, which came from more than 40 ophthalmopathy, 75 to 80 hyperthyroidism and about 17 progressor patients. TCR V-J signatures able to tell the groups apart were searched for in a discovery cohort of more than 90 patients, of whom over 40 had Graves' ophthalmopathy and 57 had stable Graves' hyperthyroidism. In addition, the study compared T-cell repertoires in thyroid tissue and in blood from over 5 Graves' hyperthyroidism patients. An independent validation cohort of under 20 hyperthyroidism patients and more than 15 patients who later progressed to ophthalmopathy tested prospective prediction of ophthalmopathy. The 75 to 100 discovery patients were divided at random into training and test sets in a 7:3 ratio.

Taken from the germline V gene, the CDR1 and CDR2 loops are SNHLY and FYNNEI. V drops 6 bases and J drops 3 bases, leaving 12 bases in between. Including cysteine and phenylalanine, the CDR3 has 14 amino acids. The sequence is cut down to CDR3 DNA, 42 bases in frame from base 1. This clonotype was seen ten or more times. Its antigen remains undetermined. No base-level quality is on record; no much larger clone is a single base apart. Hyperthyroidism patients were aged 18 to 65 years and newly diagnosed, with disease duration of less than 2 months. Patients with uncontrolled infections, other autoimmune diseases, pregnancy or lactation were excluded. Diagnoses relied on clinical symptoms, serum thyroxine and TRAb, thyroid ultrasound and orbital computed tomography. Blood from progressor patients was drawn when they were first diagnosed with hyperthyroidism, before any ophthalmopathy symptoms appeared. Ficoll-Paque density gradient centrifugation was used to isolate PBMCs from approximately 10 ml of fresh peripheral blood. Patients classed as progressors first received a Graves' hyperthyroidism diagnosis and then went on to develop ophthalmopathy during follow-up. Trizol reagent was used to extract total RNA, and RNA quality was then checked on an Agilent 2100 Bioanalyzer.

What the research found in general, with its limitations: A model built on a 13 V-J signature distinguished ophthalmopathy from stable hyperthyroidism, reaching over 85% sensitivity and around 81% specificity in cross-validation and 80%/75% in testing. Sample size was not statistically predetermined, and blinding of investigators to group allocation was not performed. In validation, the model predicted progression to ophthalmopathy with approximately 70% sensitivity and over 72% specificity, a median of about 6.7 months before onset. Most expanded thyroid clonotypes (frequency above 0.001) were also detected in blood, suggesting blood repertoires may reflect thyroid immune responses.

TCR beta CDR3 regions were amplified from RNA transcripts. A first-round RT-PCR of the TCR CDR3 used the HTBI primer set with the Qiagen OneStep RT-PCR kit. Libraries were constructed in a second round of multiplex PCR, after which size selection and purification were carried out. Sequencing of the libraries was done on an Illumina HiSeq2000 using paired-end 100 bp reads. Per the original workflow: SOAPnuke was used to process the raw data, removing reads that contained adapters or uncalled bases, had a mean Phred below 15, or lacked an exact match to the constant primer or identifier. COPE v1.2.5 was used to merge high-quality paired reads, and clonotypes were defined as unique nucleotide sequences. MiTCR v1.1 was used to align the clonotypes against IMGT TRBV, TRBD and TRBJ reference segments. Only V-J combinations with frequency above 0.0001, covering approximately 99% of repertoires, were analysed. The TCS score was defined as F50 (clonal expansion) divided by E x V (chaos), with BLOSUM62-based TCRdist calculated between CDR3 peptides within each V-J. Welch's t-statistics and random forest reduced around 520 V-J features to around 14, which were used in a naive Bayes classifier (R e1071). The raw public data were reprocessed by TCRdb itself: fastp quality trimming at Q25, MiXCR clonotype calling, in-frame beta chains only. Rows merge per CDR3 protein into single entries with the most common DNA and genes. The V and J calls were determined by TCRdb, not by the authors. This sample comprises more than 250,000 distinct CDR3 sequences, about 16% of them detected only once. Under 35% of the sample is in the top ten clones.

Recombination joined TRBV2 with TRBJ1-3; the D region possibly corresponds to TRBD1 (6 bases align). The sequenced sample consisted of blood. The source is a woman in her forties or fifties with Graves' hyperthyroidism that later progressed to Graves' ophthalmopathy. Read as DNA, the sequence is TGTGCCAGCAGCCTCGGACAGATTGGAAACACCATATATTTT. Its translation is CASSLGQIGNTIYF.